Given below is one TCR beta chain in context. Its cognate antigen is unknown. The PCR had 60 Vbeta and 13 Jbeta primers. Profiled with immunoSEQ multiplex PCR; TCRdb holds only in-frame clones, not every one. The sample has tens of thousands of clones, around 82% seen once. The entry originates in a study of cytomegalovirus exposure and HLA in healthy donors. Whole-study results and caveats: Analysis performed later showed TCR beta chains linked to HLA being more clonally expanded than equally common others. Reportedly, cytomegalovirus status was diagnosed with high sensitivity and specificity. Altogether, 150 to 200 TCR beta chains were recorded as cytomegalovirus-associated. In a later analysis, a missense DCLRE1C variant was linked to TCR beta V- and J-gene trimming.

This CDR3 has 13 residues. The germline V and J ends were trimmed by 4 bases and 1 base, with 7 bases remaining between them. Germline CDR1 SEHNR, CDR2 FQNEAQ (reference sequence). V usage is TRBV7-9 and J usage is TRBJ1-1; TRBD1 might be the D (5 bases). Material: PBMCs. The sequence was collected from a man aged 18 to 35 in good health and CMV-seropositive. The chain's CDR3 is CASSSDRNTEAFF. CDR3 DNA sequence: TGTGCCAGCAGCTCAGACAGGAACACTGAAGCTTTCTTT.